Shown below are 18 T cell receptor beta chains from a single sample sequenced in a study of T cell repertoires in cytomegalovirus infection. These receptors lack a known antigen. TCRdb used MiXCR to reprocess the reads, holding one entry per CDR3 protein. The table records 80,000 to 95,000 distinct CDR3 sequences, about 29% of them present only once. Sequenced material: CD8+ T cells from cultured PBMCs, taken from culture after CMV antigen stimulation. Source of these receptors: a human donor in good health (CMV status not recorded). Some clones in this sample may be carry-over from other donors' samples.

This clonotype has a handful of counts. The CDR3 spells CASSLARGTSTDTQYF. Written as DNA, the CDR3 is TGTGCCAGCAGCTTAGCCCGCGGAACTAGCACAGATACGCAGTATTTT. This sequence joins TRBV7-8 and TRBJ2-3; D uncertain. Germline CDR1 is SGHVS and CDR2 is FQNEAQ. The V and J ends lost 0 bases and 0 bases respectively, with 10 bases between them. This CDR3 has 16 amino acids.

V is TRBV12-3 or TRBV12-4 and J is TRBJ1-2, with D possibly being TRBD1 (5 bases). Between the trimmed V and J ends, which lost 6 bases and 8 bases, there was a span of 22 bases. There are 15 residues in the CDR3. The CDR3 nucleotides are TGTGCCAGCAGGCACTCGGGACTCCACCCTGGCGGCTACACCTTC. This sequence encodes CASRHSGLHPGGYTF.

The chain has TRBV2 and TRBJ1-4; D ambiguous. Germline lookup yields CDR1 SNHLY and CDR2 FYNNEI. The CDR3 totals 10 residues. V lost 6 bases and J lost 10, with 6 bases in between. CDR3 nucleotides: TGTGCCAGCAGGGGTGGAAAACTGTTTTTT. Translated: CASRGGKLFF.

This clonotype showed up just once. The chain joins TRBV20-1 to TRBJ2-7, with D tentatively TRBD2 (5 bases). The CDR3 loop spans 14 amino acids. The germline V gene has CDR1 DFQATT and CDR2 SNEGSKA (reference sequence). The V end was cut by 6 bases, the J end by 1 base, with 16 bases between. For the CDR3, the DNA is TGCAGTGCAACGGACGGACTCCAATCCTACGAGCAGTACTTC. It specifies CSATDGLQSYEQYF.

The chain combines TRBV7-9 with TRBJ1-2; D is perhaps TRBD1 (5 bases). CDR3 length equals 17 residues. V was trimmed by 5 bases and J by 4 bases, leaving 23 bases between them. Per the germline V gene, CDR1 is SEHNR and CDR2 is FQNEAQ (reference sequence). The CDR3 here is CASSLNWGNQEVYGYTF. CDR3 sequence (DNA): TGTGCCAGCAGCCTAAACTGGGGGAATCAGGAGGTCTATGGCTACACCTTC.

The genes are TRBV13 and TRBJ1-2; D possibly corresponds to TRBD1 (6 bases). The germline V and J ends were trimmed by 8 bases and 0 bases, with 25 bases remaining between them. The CDR3 extends over 18 amino acids. Germline CDR1 and CDR2: PRHDT and FYEKMQ (reference sequence). The DNA of the CDR3 is TGTGCCAGCGGGGCGTACACAGGGTCTTCCCGATCTAACTATGGCTACACCTTC. As protein: CASGAYTGSSRSNYGYTF.

This clonotype was observed a handful of times. This chain links TRBV12-3 or TRBV12-4 with TRBJ2-3; 7 nucleotides agree with TRBD2. J was trimmed by 7 bases and V by 5 bases; bases with no gene match: 12. The CDR3 sequence is 15 residues long. The CDR3 DNA follows: TGTGCCAGCAGTGAGGAGCGGGGTGGGATGAATACGCAGTATTTT. Translating gives CASSEERGGMNTQYF.

The chain couples TRBV9 to TRBJ1-1; perhaps TRBD1 as D (6 bases). The CDR3 runs 11 residues. The V end was cut by 4 bases, the J end by 10 bases, with 11 bases between. Germline V gene lookup returns CDR1 SGDLS and CDR2 YYNGEE. DNA of the CDR3: TGTGCCAGCAGCCCTTCAGGGGCAGCTTTCTTT. It is translated as CASSPSGAAFF. The full variable domain, its missing parts supplied by reference TRBV9 and TRBJ1-1, is DSGVTQTPKHLITATGQRVTLRCSPRSGDLSVYWYQQSLDQGLQFLIQYYNGEERAKGNILERFSAQQFPDLHSELNLSSLELGDSALYFCASSPSGAAFFGQGTRLTVV.

The table lists this clonotype with many counts. The V gene is TRBV4-1, the J gene TRBJ2-7; D is unclear. Trimming cost V 3 bases and J 5 bases, with 20 bases left between them. CDR3 size: 16 residues. CDR1 is MGHRA and CDR2 is YSYEKL in the germline V gene. CDR3: CASSQTPYGSTHEQYF. The CDR3 coding sequence is TGCGCCAGCAGCCAGACTCCCTACGGAAGTACCCACGAGCAGTACTTC.

V usage is TRBV2 and J usage is TRBJ2-7; D is undetermined. This CDR3 region has 11 residues. Germline V gene lookup returns CDR1 SNHLY and CDR2 FYNNEI. With 6 bases removed from V and 4 bases from J, the gap between germline ends came to 7 bases. The CDR3, as DNA: TGTGCCAGCAGGACGGGTTACGAGCAGTACTTC. Its translation is CASRTGYEQYF.

The rearrangement links TRBV7-9 to TRBJ1-5; 9 nucleotides agree with TRBD1. Trimming cost V 5 bases and J 8 bases; bases outside gene matches: 10. The germline V gene encodes CDR1 SEHNR and CDR2 FQNEAQ (reference sequence). This CDR3 comprises 15 residues. Here the CDR3 DNA reads TGTGCCAGCAGCCCACAGGGGGCGATTGTTGAGCCCCAGCATTTT. Its translation is CASSPQGAIVEPQHF.

This chain joins TRBV12-3 or TRBV12-4 and TRBJ1-4; D unclear. V was cut by 7 bases and J by 6 bases, with 15 bases left in between. The CDR3 is made up of 14 amino acids. CDR3 in DNA: TGTGCCAGCACCCTCCGGGCCCTAGATGAAAAACTGTTTTTT. Its protein is CASTLRALDEKLFF.

This clonotype was observed a few times. The chain couples TRBV7-2 to TRBJ2-3; D remains ambiguous. Germline CDR1 is SGHTA and CDR2 is FQGNSA. The V end lost 5 bases, the J end lost 4 bases, and 22 bases lay between the germline ends. The CDR3 loop spans 17 amino acids. CDR3 sequence: CASSLILTYARADTQYF. CDR3 DNA: TGTGCCAGCAGCCTAATTTTAACATATGCACGGGCAGATACGCAGTATTTT.

This clonotype was seen only once. This may stem from a read error, because a much larger clone lies one nucleotide away. The rearrangement joins TRBV7-2 to TRBJ2-1, with TRBD2 matching over 8 bases. The CDR3 length is 13 residues. Germline CDR1 SGHTA, CDR2 FQGNSA. The CDR3 is CASSYGGANKQFF. CDR3 bases: TGTGCCAGCTCTTACGGGGGGGCCAATAAGCAGTTCTTC.

This clonotype showed up many times. This chain links TRBV7-8 with TRBJ1-5; D gene ambiguous. Trimming cost V 1 base and J 2 bases, with 6 bases left between them. The CDR3 loop spans 14 amino acids. Germline values: CDR1 SGHVS, CDR2 FQNEAQ. In DNA, the CDR3 is TGTGCCAGCAGCTTAGGTTGGGGCAATCAGCCCCAGCATTTT. It yields the protein CASSLGWGNQPQHF.

This clonotype was counted only a few times. The V and J genes are TRBV4-1 and TRBJ2-2; no firm D call. V shed 4 bases and J shed 0 bases, with 3 bases lying between them. This CDR3 is 13 amino acids long. Germline CDR1 and CDR2: MGHRA and YSYEKL. The CDR3 region has the DNA TGCGCCAGCAGCCGCACGAACACCGGGGAGCTGTTTTTT. It encodes CASSRTNTGELFF.

This rearrangement joins TRBV7-8 to TRBJ2-7; D ambiguous. The V end lost 5 bases, the J end lost 2 bases, and 13 bases lay between the germline ends. CDR1 and CDR2 (germline): SGHVS, FQNEAQ. CDR3 length: 14 amino acids. The CDR3 region is CASSPETIPYEQYF. The CDR3 DNA reads as TGTGCCAGCAGCCCTGAGACAATCCCCTACGAGCAGTACTTC.

The chain employs TRBV2 and TRBJ2-7; D assignment may be TRBD1 or TRBD2 (5 bases each). The CDR3 extends over 12 amino acids. CDR1 and CDR2 from the germline V gene are SNHLY and FYNNEI. V was trimmed by 10 bases and J by 3 bases, leaving 13 bases between them. CDR3 DNA sequence: TGTGCCACCGTGGGTGGGGGCTACGAGCAGTACTTC. As protein: CATVGGGYEQYF. Supplemented by reference TRBV2 and TRBJ2-7, the full variable domain reads EPEVTQTPSHQVTQMGQEVILRCVPISNHLYFYWYRQILGQKVEFLVSFYNNEISEKSEIFDDQFSVERPDGSNFTLKIRSTKLEDSAMYFCATVGGGYEQYFGPGTRLTVT.